This T cell receptor (beta chain) was captured by sequencing in a study of T cells in localized non-small cell lung cancer. Findings and limits, study-wide: Appearing in adjacent lung were a median roughly 60 of the top 100 tumor clones. Heterogeneity is still possible, as just one tumor region was sequenced. Maximal T cell clonality occurred in uninvolved adjacent lung, with tumor ranking below it.

In regard to this clone: What it binds is unknown.

The germline V gene has CDR1 SGHKS and CDR2 YYEKEE (reference sequence). V lost 2 bases and J lost 1; bases outside the gene matches: 5. CDR3 length equals 17 residues. Generated by immunoSEQ multiplex PCR, the TCRdb table keeps only in-frame clones and is missing some. The sample has tens of thousands of clones; just under 85% are singletons. This TCR derives from a female donor over 55 with stage I lung adenocarcinoma. The source material was peripheral blood, sampled before any cancer treatment. This chain joins TRBV5-5 and TRBJ2-2, with TRBD1 identical over 10 bases. DNA of the CDR3: TGTGCCAGCAGCTTCGACAGGGGGCAGTTGAACACCGGGGAGCTGTTTTTT. Amino acid sequence: CASSFDRGQLNTGELFF.